These 9 T cell receptor beta chains were all obtained from the same sample, sequenced in a study of blood T cell repertoires in COVID-19. Clones were read by immunoSEQ multiplex PCR, and TCRdb kept only the in-frame ones, dropping some. This table has 90,000 to 100,000 clones, about 81% appearing once. The sample comprised peripheral blood. The receptors come from a man between 65 and 85 years old with acute or convalescent COVID-19.

This clone was detected only a few times. The chain couples TRBV5-5 to TRBJ1-3, with 8 bases identical to TRBD1. The CDR3 extends over 15 amino acids. From germline, CDR1 is SGHKS and CDR2 YYEKEE (reference sequence). With V trimmed by 3 bases and J by 0 bases, 2 bases remained unmatched. For the CDR3, the DNA is TGTGCCAGCAGCTCGGACAGGGTCTCTGGAAACACCATATATTTT. This sequence encodes CASSSDRVSGNTIYF.

This chain uses TRBV6-2 or TRBV6-3 with TRBJ2-7, with TRBD2 identical over 9 bases. The germline V gene encodes CDR1 MNHEY and CDR2 SVGEGT. CDR3 length: 15 residues. The J segment lost 0 bases and the V segment lost 5 bases, leaving 5 bases of the junction unmatched. The CDR3 sequence: CASSLAGTSSYEQYF. The CDR3 coding sequence is TGTGCCAGCAGTCTAGCGGGAACGAGCTCCTACGAGCAGTACTTC.

This clone was detected only a few times. CDR3 protein: CASSPGTSGSYEQYF. CDR3 nucleotide sequence: TGTGCCAGCAGCCCTGGGACTAGCGGATCCTACGAGCAGTACTTC. The chain has TRBV3-1 (or the pseudogene TRBV3-2) and TRBJ2-7; 11 nucleotides line up with TRBD2. V shed 4 bases and J 1 base; nucleotides not matched to a gene: 3. Looked up from germline, CDR1 is LGHDT and CDR2 is YNNKEL (reference sequence). This CDR3 comprises 15 residues.

The V and J genes are TRBV5-4 and TRBJ2-3, with 15 positions matching TRBD2. The germline CDR1 and CDR2 sequences are SGHNT and YYREEE (reference sequence). V was clipped by 0 bases and J by 2 bases; unmatched bases: 1. This CDR3 has 17 amino acids. The CDR3 reads CASSLGTSGRATDTQYF. The CDR3 DNA reads as TGTGCCAGCAGCTTGGGGACTAGCGGGAGGGCCACAGATACGCAGTATTTT.

This clone came up a few times. The chain combines TRBV30 with TRBJ2-6; the match to TRBD1 covers 10 bases. J lost 1 base, V lost 4 bases, and 7 bases had no gene match. The CDR3 is 17 amino acids. CDR1 GTSNPN and CDR2 SVGIG come from the germline V gene (reference sequence). The CDR3, as DNA: TGTGCCTGGAACCTAGGGGACAGGGGATCTGGGGCCAACGTCCTGACTTTC. This encodes CAWNLGDRGSGANVLTF.

The chain couples TRBV19 to TRBJ2-2; D perhaps matches TRBD1 (5 bases). The CDR3 spans 16 residues. Trimming pared 3 bases from V and 1 base from J, leaving 12 bases between. Germline CDR1 LNHDA, CDR2 SQIVND (reference sequence). The CDR3 DNA reads as TGTGCCAGTAGTATGAAAGGGGCCAAGAACACCGGGGAGCTGTTTTTT. Translated, it gives CASSMKGAKNTGELFF. The whole variable domain, filled in from reference TRBV19 and TRBJ2-2, reads DGGITQSPKYLFRKEGQNVTLSCEQNLNHDAMYWYRQDPGQGLRLIYYSQIVNDFQKGDIAEGYSVSREKKESFPLTVTSAQKNPTAFYLCASSMKGAKNTGELFFGEGSRLTVL.

V usage is TRBV5-1 and J usage is TRBJ1-2, with TRBD1 matching 10 bases. V shed 0 bases and J 7 bases; nucleotides not matched to a gene: 3. Germline V gene data show CDR1 as SGHRS and CDR2 as YFSETQ. CDR3 length equals 14 residues. This chain's CDR3 is CASSLEGQGVGYTF. The CDR3, as DNA: TGCGCCAGCAGCTTGGAAGGACAGGGGGTTGGCTACACCTTC.

The chain couples TRBV30 to TRBJ2-5; no reliable D call. Trimming stripped 4 bases from V and 4 bases from J, with 7 bases between. The CDR3 covers 11 residues. Germline CDR1 reads GTSNPN; CDR2 reads SVGIG (reference sequence). The CDR3 reads CAWKLLETQYF. CDR3 in DNA: TGTGCCTGGAAGCTTTTAGAGACCCAGTACTTC.

V usage is TRBV28 and J usage is TRBJ2-1, with a tentative D call TRBD2 (5 bases). V was cut by 2 bases and J by 4 bases, with 6 bases left in between. Germline V CDR1 and CDR2: MDHEN, SYDVKM. The CDR3 totals 13 residues. As DNA, the CDR3 is TGTGCCAGCAGTTTAGCGGGTTACAATGAGCAGTTCTTC. Protein: CASSLAGYNEQFF. The full variable domain, with the rest looked up from reference TRBV28 and TRBJ2-1, is DVKVTQSSRYLVKRTGEKVFLECVQDMDHENMFWYRQDPGLGLRLIYFSYDVKMKEKGDIPEGYSVSREKKERFSLILESASTNQTSMYLCASSLAGYNEQFFGPGTRLTVL.